This TCR beta chain is from a study of T-cell memory formation after mild COVID-19. Study-level background: Largely, the TCR clusters proved donor specific.

Study outcomes and limitations: The authors did not confirm SARS-CoV-2 specificity of second-wave clones peaking day 37. Memory from before infection featured some responding clones, which suggests cross-reactive memory joined. Later expanders leaned CD4+, whereas clones that contracted between day 15 and 85 were balanced CD4/CD8.

This clonotype was recorded a few times. The antigen is unknown. In TCRdb, the 5' RACE reads were re-called with MiXCR into one record per CDR3 protein. The sample consists of approximately 480,000 distinct CDR3 sequences, 15% to 20% of them appearing once. V lost 3 bases to trimming and J lost 5 bases, with 11 bases between them. The CDR3 contains 14 residues. The chain employs TRBV12-3 or TRBV12-4 and TRBJ2-1; weak D call: TRBD1 (5 bases). The clonotype was recovered from an adult woman who had mild COVID-19 (a few samples of this study predate the infection). Cell type and time point are not known. The material sequenced was PBMCs or a T cell subset sorted from them (not recorded which). The DNA for the CDR3 is TGTGCCAGCAGTTTCCTACAGGTACACAATGAGCAGTTCTTC. It translates to CASSFLQVHNEQFF.